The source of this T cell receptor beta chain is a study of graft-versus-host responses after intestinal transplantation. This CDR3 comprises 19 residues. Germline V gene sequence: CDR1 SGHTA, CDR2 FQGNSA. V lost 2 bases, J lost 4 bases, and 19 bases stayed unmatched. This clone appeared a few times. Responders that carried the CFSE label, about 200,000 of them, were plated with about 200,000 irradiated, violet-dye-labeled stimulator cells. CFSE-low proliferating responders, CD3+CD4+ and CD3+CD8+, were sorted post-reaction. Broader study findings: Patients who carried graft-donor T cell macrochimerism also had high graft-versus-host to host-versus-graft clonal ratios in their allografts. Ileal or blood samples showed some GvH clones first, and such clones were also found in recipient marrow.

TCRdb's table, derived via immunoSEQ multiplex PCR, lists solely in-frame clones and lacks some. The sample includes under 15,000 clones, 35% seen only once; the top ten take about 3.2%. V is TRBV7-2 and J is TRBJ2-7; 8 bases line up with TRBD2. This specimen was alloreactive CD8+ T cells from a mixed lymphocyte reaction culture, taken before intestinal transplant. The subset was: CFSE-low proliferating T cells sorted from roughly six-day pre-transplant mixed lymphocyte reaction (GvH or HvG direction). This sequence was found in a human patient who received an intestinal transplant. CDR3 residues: CASSLKLRREAPGRYEQYF. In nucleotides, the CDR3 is TGTGCCAGCAGCTTAAAGCTCAGGCGGGAGGCACCGGGGCGGTACGAGCAGTACTTC.